The clone carrying this TCR beta chain was observed a single time. Its specificity is unknown. This record belongs to a study of blood T cells in healthy people across ages. Study-wide points: Strong correlation existed between TCR beta diversity and naive T cell percentage. Because donor CMV status was unknown, expanded clonotype changes were possibly confounded.

The V end was cut by 0 bases, the J end by 2 bases, with 7 bases between. Germline assignment: CDR1 SGHRS and CDR2 YFSETQ. CDR3 size: 14 residues. A sample-barcoded 5' primer and a J-beta primer mix were used in a second PCR of about 6 to 12 cycles. TCRdb reanalysed the 5' RACE reads using MiXCR and keeps one entry per CDR3 protein. This sample carries 780,000 or so distinct CDR3 sequences, about 61% of them seen once, and the ten largest clones take roughly 24%. Staff drew roughly 10 milliliters of peripheral blood from each donor. Input material: blood. The clonotype was recovered from a man aged 35 to 55 in good health. This chain uses TRBV5-1 with TRBJ2-3; D uncertain. CDR3 sequence (DNA): TGCGCCAGCAGCTTGGAGAGATACACAGATACGCAGTATTTT. It is translated as CASSLERYTDTQYF.